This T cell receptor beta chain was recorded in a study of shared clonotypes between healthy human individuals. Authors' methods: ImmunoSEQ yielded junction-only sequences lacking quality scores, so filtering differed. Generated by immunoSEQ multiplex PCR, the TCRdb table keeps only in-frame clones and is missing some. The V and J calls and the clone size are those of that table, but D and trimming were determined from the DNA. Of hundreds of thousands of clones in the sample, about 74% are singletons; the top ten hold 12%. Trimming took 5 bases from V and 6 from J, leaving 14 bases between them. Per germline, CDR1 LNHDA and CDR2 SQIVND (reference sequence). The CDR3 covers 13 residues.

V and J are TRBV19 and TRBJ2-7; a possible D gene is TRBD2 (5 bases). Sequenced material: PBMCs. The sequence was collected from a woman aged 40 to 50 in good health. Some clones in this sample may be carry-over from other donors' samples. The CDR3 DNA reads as TGTGCCAGTAGTCTTCGGATTGGACTCGAGCAGTACTTC. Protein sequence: CASSLRIGLEQYF.